The rows below give T cell receptor beta chains drawn from one sample of a study of control samples from healthy donors and cancer patients. TCRdb keeps only in-frame clones here, not all; method: immunoSEQ multiplex PCR. The sample comprises about 140,000 clones, 75% to 95% of which are singletons, and 3% to 4% rests with the top ten. Sequenced material: blood. The receptor set was obtained from a man aged 25-40 years in good health. The conserved cysteine and the conserved F or W are not part of the CDR3 here. Fields, in order: J gene, V gene, CDR3 protein.

TRBJ1-1,TRBV10-1,ASSPTGLSEAF
TRBJ1-4,TRBV2,ASMRVGEKLF
TRBJ1-1,TRBV10-3,AISPTGSTEAF
TRBJ2-2,TRBV12-3/TRBV12-4,ASTPDTGELF
TRBJ1-6,TRBV5-1,ASSLNPDRGSYNSPLH
TRBJ1-5,TRBV6-5,ASSPPGPQH
TRBJ2-7,TRBV27,ASSPGGSGVEQY
TRBJ1-1,TRBV4-2,ASSQGGHFEAF
TRBJ1-1,TRBV29-1,SVPPGTGRTEAF
TRBJ2-7,TRBV10-1,ASSGSRGEQY